The entry that follows covers one T cell receptor beta chain sequence. The data are from a study of blood T cell repertoires in COVID-19. In the original workflow: Reference gene primer amplification in the assay estimated nucleated cell counts. Libraries were prepared by immunoSEQ multiplex PCR; TCRdb keeps only in-frame clonotypes and omits some of them. Clone size and V and J calls were adopted from that table, with D and trimming inferred from the DNA. The sample has roughly 300,000 clones; 85% to 90% are singletons. Cohort assignment relied on participant-reported clinical history. Two consecutive negative NP/OP PCR tests, clearance, or resolved symptoms defined Cohort 3 recovery. The ends lost 2 bases at V and 5 bases at J; junction bases unmatched: 6. Germline CDR1 is SGHNT and CDR2 is YENEEA. The CDR3 contains 14 residues.

The sequenced sample consisted of PBMCs or T cells enriched from blood (not recorded which). The clonotype was recovered from a young man who had recovered from COVID-19. The chain is built from TRBV11-3 and TRBJ2-7, with TRBD2 matching over 7 bases. The CDR3 loop is CASSLLRSGNEQYF. In nucleotides, the CDR3 is TGTGCCAGCAGCTTACTTCGAAGCGGGAACGAGCAGTACTTC.